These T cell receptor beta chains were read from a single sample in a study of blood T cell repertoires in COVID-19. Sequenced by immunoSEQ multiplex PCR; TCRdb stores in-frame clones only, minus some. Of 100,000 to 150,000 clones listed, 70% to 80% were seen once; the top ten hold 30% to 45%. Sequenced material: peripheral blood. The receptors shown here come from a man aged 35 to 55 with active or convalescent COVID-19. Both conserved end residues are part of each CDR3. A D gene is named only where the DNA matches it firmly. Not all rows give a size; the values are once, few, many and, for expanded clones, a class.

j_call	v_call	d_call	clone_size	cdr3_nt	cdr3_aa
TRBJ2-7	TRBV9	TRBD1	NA	TGTGCCAGCAGCGCGACAGGGGGTATCTACGAGCAGTACTTC	CASSATGGIYEQYF
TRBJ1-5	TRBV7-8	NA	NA	TGTGCCAGCAGCCTCCGAGCTTCCGGGGGGGGCAATCAGCCCCAGCATTTT	CASSLRASGGGNQPQHF
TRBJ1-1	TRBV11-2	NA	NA	TGTGCCAGCAGCAGATCCCGGACAAGGAACACTGAAGCTTTCTTT	CASSRSRTRNTEAFF
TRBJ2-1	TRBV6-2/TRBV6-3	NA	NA	TGTGCCAGCAGTTACTCCCCGGGATTTGGGAATGAGCAGTTCTTC	CASSYSPGFGNEQFF
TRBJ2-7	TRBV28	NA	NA	TGTGCCAGCAGTCGGGGAGTGACGGTGGGGCAGTACTTC	CASSRGVTVGQYF
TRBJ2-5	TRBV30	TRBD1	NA	TGTGCCTGGAGGGGGAGTGGGACAGGGAAAGAGACCCAGTACTTC	CAWRGSGTGKETQYF
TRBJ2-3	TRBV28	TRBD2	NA	TGTGCCAGCAGTTTAATAGCGGGGGGGCTGGATACGCAGTATTTT	CASSLIAGGLDTQYF
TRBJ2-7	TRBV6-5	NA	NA	TGTGCCAGCAGTACCGGGATCCCCTACGAGCAGTACTTC	CASSTGIPYEQYF
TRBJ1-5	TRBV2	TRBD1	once	TGTGCCAGCACGGGACGGCTGGTGACAGGGGGAGCGCAGCCCCAGCATTTT	CASTGRLVTGGAQPQHF
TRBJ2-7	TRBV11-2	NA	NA	TGTGCCAGCAGCCCTTACAGAGGGACACCCATACAGTACTTC	CASSPYRGTPIQYF
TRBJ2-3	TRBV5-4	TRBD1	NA	TGTGCCAGCAGCCCTACAGGGGCAGATACGCAGTATTTT	CASSPTGADTQYF
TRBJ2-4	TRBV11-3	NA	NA	TGTGCCAGCAGCTTAGAGACATCTGGGTTTTTCTCCAAAAACATTCAGTACTTC	CASSLETSGFFSKNIQYF
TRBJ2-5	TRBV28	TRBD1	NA	TGTGCCAGCGGATCCGGGACAGGGAGAGGAGAGACCCAGTACTTC	CASGSGTGRGETQYF
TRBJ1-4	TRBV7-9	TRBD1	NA	TGTGCCAGCAGCTTTTATAGAGGGGGCGGTAATGAAAAACTGTTTTTT	CASSFYRGGGNEKLFF
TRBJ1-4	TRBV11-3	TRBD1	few	TGTGCCAGCAGCGTACAGGGGACTAATGAAAAACTGTTTTTT	CASSVQGTNEKLFF
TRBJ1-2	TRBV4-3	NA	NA	TGCGCCAGCAGCCAAGCCGTAAACGGACTCTATGGCTACACCTTC	CASSQAVNGLYGYTF
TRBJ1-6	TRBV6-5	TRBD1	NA	TGTGCCAGCAGAGGGACAGCAGATAATTCACCCCTCCACTTT	CASRGTADNSPLHF
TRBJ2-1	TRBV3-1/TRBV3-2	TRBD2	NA	TGTGCCAGCAGCCAATGGGAGGGCCGCGTTGAGCAGTTCTTC	CASSQWEGRVEQFF
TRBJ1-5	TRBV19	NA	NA	TGTGCCAGTAGTATAGGTGAGGGGAGGAAAAGCAATCAGCCCCAGCATTTT	CASSIGEGRKSNQPQHF
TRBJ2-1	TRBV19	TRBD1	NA	TGTGCCAGTAGCCTGGGCCGCCCAATCGGGACAGGGTCCAATGAGCAGTTCTTC	CASSLGRPIGTGSNEQFF
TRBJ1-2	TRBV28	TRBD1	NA	TGTGCCAGCAGTTCGGGACAGGACGGTGATGGCTACACCTTC	CASSSGQDGDGYTF
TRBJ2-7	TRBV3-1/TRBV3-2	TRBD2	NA	TGTGCCAGCAGCCAAGCTAGCGGGAGAGGATACGAGCAGTACTTC	CASSQASGRGYEQYF
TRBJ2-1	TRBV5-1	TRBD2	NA	TGCGCCAGCAGCTTCGGACTAGCGGGAGATGGGAATGAGCAGTTCTTC	CASSFGLAGDGNEQFF
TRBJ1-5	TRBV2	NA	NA	TGTGCCAGCAGTGAAAGCGCGGGCCAATGGGGGGAGAATCAGCCCCAGCATTTT	CASSESAGQWGENQPQHF
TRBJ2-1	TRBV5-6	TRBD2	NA	TGTGCCAGCAGGCCCCCGCCGGGACTAGCGGGGAAGAATGAGCAGTTCTTC	CASRPPPGLAGKNEQFF
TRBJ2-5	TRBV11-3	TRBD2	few	TGTGCCAGCAGCTCCTCATGGACTAGCGGGGGGGCCATTTTGCCGACCCAGTACTTC	CASSSSWTSGGAILPTQYF
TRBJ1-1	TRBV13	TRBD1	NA	TGTGCCAGCAGTGGATGGACAGGGGACACTGAAGCTTTCTTT	CASSGWTGDTEAFF
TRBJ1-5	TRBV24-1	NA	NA	TGTGCCACCAGGGCTACAGGGTTCGGGCAGCCCCAGCATTTT	CATRATGFGQPQHF
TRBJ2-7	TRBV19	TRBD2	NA	TGTGCCAGTAGTCTAGCGGGAGCCTTCTACGAGCAGTACTTC	CASSLAGAFYEQYF
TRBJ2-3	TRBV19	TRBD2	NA	TGTGCCAGTAACACGGAGGGACTAGCGGCAGATACGCAGTATTTT	CASNTEGLAADTQYF
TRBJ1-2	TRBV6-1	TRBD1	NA	TGTGCCAGCAGTGACCGACAGGGAGGTGGCTACACCTTC	CASSDRQGGGYTF
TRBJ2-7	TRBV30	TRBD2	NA	TGTGCCTGGAGTAGGCGGCTAGCGGGAGGGCCCTCGTACTTC	CAWSRRLAGGPSYF
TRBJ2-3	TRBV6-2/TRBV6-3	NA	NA	TGTGCCAGCAGTTATAGTCCTGAGGGGGGGCCGGATACGCAGTATTTT	CASSYSPEGGPDTQYF
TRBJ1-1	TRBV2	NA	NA	TGTGCCAGCAGTGAAAGGCGGGTTTGGGAAGCTTTCTTT	CASSERRVWEAFF
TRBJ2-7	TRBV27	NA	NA	TGTGCCAGCAGTTCGAAGAGCGGGTGGGCCTACGAGCAGTACTTC	CASSSKSGWAYEQYF
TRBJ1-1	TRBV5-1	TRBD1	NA	TGCGCCAGCGCCGGGACAGGGGCGAACACTGAAGCTTTCTTT	CASAGTGANTEAFF
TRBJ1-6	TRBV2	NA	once	TGTGCCAGCGTCCGGGACACTAATAATTCACCCCTCCACTTT	CASVRDTNNSPLHF
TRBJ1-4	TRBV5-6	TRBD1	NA	TGTGCCAGCAGCTTGGTAGGACAGGGGGCAACTAATGAAAAACTGTTTTTT	CASSLVGQGATNEKLFF
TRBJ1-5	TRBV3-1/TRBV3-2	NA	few	TGTGCCAGCAGCCAAGACGTCGGGGGTTTGTCCCAGCATTTT	CASSQDVGGLSQHF
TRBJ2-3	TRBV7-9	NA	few	TGTGCCAGCAGCCCCCGAGGGTTGGGCGGGTTAATTACAGATACGCAGTATTTT	CASSPRGLGGLITDTQYF
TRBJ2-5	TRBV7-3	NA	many	TGTGCCAGCAGCCTAGGATCGGGGGCCCAGTACTTC	CASSLGSGAQYF
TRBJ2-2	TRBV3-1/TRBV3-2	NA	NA	TGTGCCAGCAGCCAAGATAAGCGGCTCAACACCGGGGAGCTGTTTTTT	CASSQDKRLNTGELFF
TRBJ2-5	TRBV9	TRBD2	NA	TGTGCCAGCAGCGTAGGGGCCAGCGGGGGGCTACAAGAGACCCAGTACTTC	CASSVGASGGLQETQYF
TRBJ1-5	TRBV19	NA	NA	TGTGCCAGTAGTGAGAAACCGGGAGGGTTCGGCAATCAGCCCCAGCATTTT	CASSEKPGGFGNQPQHF
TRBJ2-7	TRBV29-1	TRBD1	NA	TGCAGCGGGGGGGGACAGGGACCCTACGAGCAGTACTTC	CSGGGQGPYEQYF
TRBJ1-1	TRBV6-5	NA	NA	TGTGCCAGCATAATGTACACTGAAGCTTTCTTT	CASIMYTEAFF
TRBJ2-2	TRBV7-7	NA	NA	TGTGCCAGCAGCTTAGCTAGCGGAACCGGGGAGCTGTTTTTT	CASSLASGTGELFF
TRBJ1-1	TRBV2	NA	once	TGTGCCAGCAGTTACAGCACTGAAGCTTTCTTT	CASSYSTEAFF
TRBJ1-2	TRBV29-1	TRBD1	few	TGCAGCGCCCGGGACAGGGTGTTTGATGGCTACACCTTC	CSARDRVFDGYTF